This TCR beta chain emerged from a study of CD8+ T cells in alopecia areata. Study details: Treated patients were given 5 to 10 mg oral tofacitinib twice daily.

About this clone itself: Its antigen is unidentified.

General study results and limits: Especially in alopecia totalis/universalis, lesional scalp showed greater clonality than normal scalp did.

The authors extracted RNA and reverse transcribed it into cDNA as the sequencing template. Generated by immunoSEQ multiplex PCR, the TCRdb table keeps only in-frame clones and is missing some. The sample contains around 200,000 clones, approximately 62% of which appear only once. Patients with alopecia areata provided lesional scalp punch biopsies as well as peripheral blood. V was cut by 0 bases and J by 2 bases, with 4 bases left in between. Germline V lookup: CDR1 SGDLS, CDR2 YYNGEE. This CDR3 has 13 residues. The sequencing here drew on CD4+ T cells sorted from blood, taken at week 0. This receptor was obtained from a human donor with alopecia areata. The J gene is TRBJ2-3, the V gene TRBV9, with D unclear. In DNA, the CDR3 is TGTGCCAGCAGCGTAGTAAACACAGATACGCAGTATTTT. Translating gives CASSVVNTDTQYF. The full variable domain, its missing parts supplied by reference TRBV9 and TRBJ2-3, is DSGVTQTPKHLITATGQRVTLRCSPRSGDLSVYWYQQSLDQGLQFLIQYYNGEERAKGNILERFSAQQFPDLHSELNLSSLELGDSALYFCASSVVNTDTQYFGPGTRLTVL.